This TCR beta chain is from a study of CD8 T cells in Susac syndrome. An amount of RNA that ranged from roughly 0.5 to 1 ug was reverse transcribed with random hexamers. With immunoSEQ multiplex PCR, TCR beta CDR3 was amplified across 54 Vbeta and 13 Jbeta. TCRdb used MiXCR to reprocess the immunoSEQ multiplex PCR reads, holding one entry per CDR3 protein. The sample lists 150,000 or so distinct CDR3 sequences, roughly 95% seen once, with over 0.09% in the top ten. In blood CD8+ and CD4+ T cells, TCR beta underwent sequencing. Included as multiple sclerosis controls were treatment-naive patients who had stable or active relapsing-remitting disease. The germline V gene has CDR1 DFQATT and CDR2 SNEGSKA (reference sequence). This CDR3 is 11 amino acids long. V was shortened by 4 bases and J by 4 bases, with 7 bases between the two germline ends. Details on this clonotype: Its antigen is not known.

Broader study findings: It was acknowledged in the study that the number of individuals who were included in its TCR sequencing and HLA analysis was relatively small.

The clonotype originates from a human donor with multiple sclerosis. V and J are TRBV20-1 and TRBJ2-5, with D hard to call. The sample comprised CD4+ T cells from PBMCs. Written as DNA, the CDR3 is TGCAGTGCTATAAGAAGAGAGACCCAGTACTTC. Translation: CSAIRRETQYF.